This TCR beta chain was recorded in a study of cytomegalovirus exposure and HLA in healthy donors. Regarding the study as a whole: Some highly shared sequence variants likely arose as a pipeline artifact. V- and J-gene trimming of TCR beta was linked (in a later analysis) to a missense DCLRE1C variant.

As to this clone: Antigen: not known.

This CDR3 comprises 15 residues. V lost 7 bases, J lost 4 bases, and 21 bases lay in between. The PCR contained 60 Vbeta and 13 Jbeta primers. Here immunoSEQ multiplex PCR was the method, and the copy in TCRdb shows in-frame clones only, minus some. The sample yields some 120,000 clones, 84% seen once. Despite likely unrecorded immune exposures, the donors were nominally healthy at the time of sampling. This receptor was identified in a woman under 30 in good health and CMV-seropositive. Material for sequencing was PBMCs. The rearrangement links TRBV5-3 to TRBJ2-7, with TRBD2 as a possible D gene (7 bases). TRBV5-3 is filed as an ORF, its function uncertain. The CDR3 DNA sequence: TGTGCCAGATCTAGCCCGGGGGGCCAGAGGTACGAGCAGTACTTC. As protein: CARSSPGGQRYEQYF.